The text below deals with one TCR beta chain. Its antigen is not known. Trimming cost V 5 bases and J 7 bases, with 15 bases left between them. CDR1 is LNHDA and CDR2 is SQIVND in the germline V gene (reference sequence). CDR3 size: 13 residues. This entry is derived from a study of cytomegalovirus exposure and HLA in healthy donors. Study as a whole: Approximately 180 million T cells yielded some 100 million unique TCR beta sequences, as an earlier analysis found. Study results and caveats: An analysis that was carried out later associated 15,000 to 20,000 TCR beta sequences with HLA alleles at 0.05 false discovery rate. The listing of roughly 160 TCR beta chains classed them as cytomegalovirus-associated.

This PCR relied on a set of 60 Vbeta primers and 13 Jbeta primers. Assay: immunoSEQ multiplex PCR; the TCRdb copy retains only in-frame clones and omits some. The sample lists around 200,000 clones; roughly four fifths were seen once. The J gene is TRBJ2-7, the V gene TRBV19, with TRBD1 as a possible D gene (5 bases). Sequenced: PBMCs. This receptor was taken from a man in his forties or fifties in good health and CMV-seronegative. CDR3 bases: TGTGCCAGTAGTTACTCAGGGTTTGAGGAGCAGTACTTC. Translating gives CASSYSGFEEQYF.